One sample yielded the 18 T cell receptor beta chains listed below, sequenced in a study of blood T cells in healthy people across ages. A sample-barcoded 5' primer and a J-beta primer mix were used in a second PCR of roughly 7 to 11 cycles. One entry per CDR3 protein, called by TCRdb with MiXCR from the 5' RACE reads. The repertoire holds about 640,000 distinct CDR3 sequences, with around three fifths as singletons. Input material: blood. These TCRs come from a man aged 60-69 years in good health.

The chain has TRBV3-1 and TRBJ1-4; TRBD1 aligns across 7 bases. Germline V gene lookup returns CDR1 LGHDT and CDR2 YNNKEL (reference sequence). V lost 5 bases and J lost 3; bases outside the gene matches: 6. The CDR3 sequence is 15 residues long. CDR3 amino acids: CASSTRDSPNEKLFF. CDR3 nucleotide sequence: TGTGCCAGCAGCACCCGGGACAGCCCTAATGAAAAACTGTTTTTT. The full variable domain, rest sourced from reference TRBV3-1 and TRBJ1-4, is DTAVSQTPKYLVTQMGNDKSIKCEQNLGHDTMYWYKQDSKKFLKIMFSYNNKELIINETVPNRFSPKSPDKAHLNLHINSLELGDSAVYFCASSTRDSPNEKLFFGSGTQLSVL.

J is TRBJ2-5 and V is TRBV20-1, with 8 bases identical to TRBD2. V gave up 5 bases and J gave up 5 bases; unmatched junction bases: 10. Germline loops: CDR1 DFQATT, CDR2 SNEGSKA (reference sequence). There are 14 residues in the CDR3. In DNA form, the CDR3 reads TGCAGTGCTCGTTTCCCGGGGGGGCAGGAGACCCAGTACTTC. Amino acids: CSARFPGGQETQYF.

This chain uses TRBV7-2 with TRBJ2-5; D remains ambiguous. V was clipped by 3 bases and J by 13 bases, with 15 bases between them. This CDR3 spans 12 amino acids. CDR1 is SGHTA and CDR2 is FQGNSA in the germline V gene. The CDR3: CASSFSRTPPYF. DNA of the CDR3: TGTGCCAGCAGCTTTAGCCGTACCCCCCCGTACTTC.

On this clonotype itself: The germline gene is not matched at one end of the junction; a read error may be the cause. This chain uses TRBV5-1 with TRBJ2-5; 11 nucleotides align to TRBD1. The CDR3 is 16 amino acids. The germline V gene encodes CDR1 SGHRS and CDR2 YFSETQ. The CDR3 spells CASSWGQGVPQETRYF. The CDR3, as DNA: TGCGCCAGCAGCTGGGGACAGGGGGTACCCCAAGAGACCCGGTACTTC.

As regards this clonotype: One junction end does not reproduce the germline sequence, and a read error may be involved. The rearrangement links TRBV7-2 to TRBJ2-3; D gene uncertain. This CDR3 is built from 15 residues. The germline V gene encodes CDR1 SGHTA and CDR2 FQGNSA. Here the CDR3 DNA reads TGTGCCAGCCGCTTATACGGGCCCAGCACAGATACGCAGTATTTT. It yields the protein CASRLYGPSTDTQYF.

The chain combines TRBV20-1 with TRBJ1-2; 7 bases fit TRBD1. This CDR3 has 15 residues. Germline lookup yields CDR1 DFQATT and CDR2 SNEGSKA (reference sequence). The ends lost 5 bases at V and 5 bases at J; junction bases unmatched: 14. The CDR3 bases are TGCAGTGCTCTCACCTCCGGGACAGCTTCTTATGGCTACACCTTC. Amino acid sequence: CSALTSGTASYGYTF.

This chain uses TRBV5-4 with TRBJ1-1; D possibly corresponds to TRBD1 (5 bases). Germline V lookup: CDR1 SGHNT, CDR2 YYREEE (reference sequence). This CDR3 comprises 15 residues. The V gene lost 2 bases and the J gene lost 0 bases, with 11 bases spanning the gap. The CDR3 nucleotides read TGTGCCAGCAGCTTAGAGGGGTCAATGAACACTGAAGCTTTCTTT. This sequence encodes CASSLEGSMNTEAFF.

This sequence joins TRBV20-1 and TRBJ2-3; 9 nucleotides match TRBD2. Germline V gene data show CDR1 as DFQATT and CDR2 as SNEGSKA (reference sequence). The CDR3 is made up of 12 amino acids. CDR3 sequence reads: CGGGASVDTQYF. The CDR3, as DNA: TGCGGCGGGGGGGCCTCAGTAGATACGCAGTATTTT.

This chain uses TRBV6-5 with TRBJ1-6; D possibly corresponds to TRBD1 (6 bases). V lost 0 bases and J 8 bases, leaving 11 bases between the germline ends. Germline V gene data show CDR1 as MNHEY and CDR2 as SVGAGI. This CDR3 has 15 amino acids. This chain's CDR3 is CASSYSIRGDSPLHF. CDR3 coding DNA: TGTGCCAGCAGTTACTCGATCAGGGGTGATTCACCCCTCCACTTT.

The V call is TRBV4-1, the J call TRBJ1-4; the D is unclear. Trimming stripped 5 bases from V and 8 bases from J, with 18 bases between. CDR1 is MGHRA and CDR2 is YSYEKL in the germline V gene. The CDR3 consists of 15 residues. The CDR3 sequence is CASSVRGRREEKLFF. The CDR3 DNA follows: TGCGCCAGCAGCGTCCGAGGACGTAGAGAAGAAAAACTGTTTTTT.

This rearrangement joins TRBV6-2 or TRBV6-3 to TRBJ2-1, with D perhaps TRBD2 (5 bases). Judging by the DNA end, TRBJ2-7 fits better; the J call may be wrong. Germline V gives CDR1 MNHEY, CDR2 SVGEGT. The CDR3 consists of 17 residues. The CDR3: CASSYPTGKGLTGEQYF. The DNA of the CDR3 is TGTGCCAGCAGTTACCCGACCGGGAAAGGGCTTACCGGCGAGCAGTACTTC.

The V and J genes are TRBV5-1 and TRBJ2-7, with TRBD1 as a possible D gene (6 bases). This CDR3 spans 14 amino acids. V dropped 4 bases and J dropped 0 bases, with 11 bases sitting between them. Germline CDR1 and CDR2: SGHRS and YFSETQ. The CDR3 DNA reads TGCGCCAGCAGCCGGGACAAGCCCTCCTACGAGCAGTACTTC. It yields the protein CASSRDKPSYEQYF.

This clonotype was counted a few times. V and J are TRBV7-9 and TRBJ2-1, with TRBD1 matching 9 bases. This CDR3 region has 16 residues. Per germline, CDR1 SEHNR and CDR2 FQNEAQ (reference sequence). With V trimmed by 5 bases and J by 0 bases, 5 bases remained unmatched. The CDR3 DNA sequence: TGTGCCAGCAGCCAGGGACAGGGAAGCTCCTACAATGAGCAGTTCTTC. Protein sequence: CASSQGQGSSYNEQFF.

V is TRBV5-1 and J is TRBJ1-1; weak D call: TRBD1 (6 bases). CDR1 and CDR2 (germline): SGHRS, YFSETQ. V lost 4 bases and J lost 2, with 15 bases in between. This CDR3 has 15 amino acids. In nucleotides, the CDR3 is TGCGCCAGCAGCCTGCCGCGGGGGGCCAACACTGAAGCTTTCTTT. Its translation is CASSLPRGANTEAFF. The whole variable domain, remainder taken from reference TRBV5-1 and TRBJ1-1, is KAGVTQTPRYLIKTRGQQVTLSCSPISGHRSVSWYQQTPGQGLQFLFEYFSETQRNKGNFPGRFSGRQFSNSRSEMNVSTLELGDSALYLCASSLPRGANTEAFFGQGTRLTVV.

The J gene is TRBJ2-1, the V gene TRBV6-2 or TRBV6-3; 9 positions match TRBD2. Losses at the gene ends were 6 bases for V and 6 bases for J; bases not matched to a gene: 9. CDR3 length equals 15 residues. The germline V gene has CDR1 MNHEY and CDR2 SVGEGT. The CDR3 coding sequence is TGTGCCAGCAGCTTGGCTAGCGGGGCGGTCAATGAGCAGTTCTTC. It codes for CASSLASGAVNEQFF.

The CDR3 bases are TGCAGCGTTGAGCTGGGGCGTCGCTACGAGCAGTACTTC. It is translated as CSVELGRRYEQYF. J is TRBJ2-7 and V is TRBV29-1; perhaps TRBD1 as D (5 bases). Trimming pared 3 bases from V and 3 bases from J, leaving 12 bases between. CDR3 size: 13 residues. Germline values: CDR1 SQVTM, CDR2 ANQGSEA.

The gene calls are TRBV6-5 and TRBJ2-3, with 7 bases matching TRBD2. Germline CDR1 reads MNHEY; CDR2 reads SVGAGI. This CDR3 spans 19 amino acids. Trimming cost V 0 bases and J 2 bases; bases outside gene matches: 14. The CDR3: CASSYSRRGPGGTTDTQYF. Here the CDR3 DNA reads TGTGCCAGCAGTTACTCGCGAAGGGGACCCGGGGGGACCACAGATACGCAGTATTTT.

There are a few counts of this clonotype. The V and J genes are TRBV18 and TRBJ1-6, with D uncertain. Trimming stripped 2 bases from V and 5 bases from J, with 7 bases between. Germline loops: CDR1 KGHSH, CDR2 LQKENI. The CDR3 extends over 14 amino acids. This chain's CDR3 is CASSPNQDNSPLHF. The DNA of the CDR3 is TGTGCCAGCTCACCAAACCAGGATAATTCACCCCTCCACTTT.